This T cell receptor (beta chain) was found in a study of T cells after yellow fever vaccination. Study-wide results and limits: Clones that expanded after primary vaccination mostly reappeared after the booster (roughly 95% CD4, 80% to 90% CD8).

The CDR3 length is 17 residues. Germline values: CDR1 SEHNR, CDR2 FQNEAQ (reference sequence). V lost 5 bases, J lost 1 base, and 9 bases stayed unmatched. This clonotype was counted between two and nine times. Antigen specificity is unknown. TCRdb processed the 5' RACE reads anew with MiXCR; each CDR3 protein has one entry. This sample has 150,000 to 200,000 distinct CDR3 sequences; about 10% occur once, and the top ten carry just over 35%. The V and J genes are TRBV7-9 and TRBJ2-3; TRBD1 matches at 10 bases. Material: CD8+ T cells sorted from PBMCs, obtained 15 days after the yellow fever booster vaccination. This sequence originates from a man between 18 and 35 years old who received the YFV17D yellow fever vaccine. The CDR3: CASSLPQTGGGTDTQYF. CDR3 nucleotides: TGTGCCAGCAGCCTGCCTCAGACAGGGGGCGGCACAGATACGCAGTATTTT.